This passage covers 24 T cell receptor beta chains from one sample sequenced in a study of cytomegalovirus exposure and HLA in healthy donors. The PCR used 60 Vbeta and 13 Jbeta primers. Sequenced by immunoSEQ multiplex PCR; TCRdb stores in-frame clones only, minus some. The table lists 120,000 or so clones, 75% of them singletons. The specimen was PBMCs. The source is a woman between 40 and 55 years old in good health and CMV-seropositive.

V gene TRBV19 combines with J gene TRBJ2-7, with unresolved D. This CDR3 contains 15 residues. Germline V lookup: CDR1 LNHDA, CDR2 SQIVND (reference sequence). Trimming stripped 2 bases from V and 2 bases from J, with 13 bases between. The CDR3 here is CASSIIRTVAYEQYF. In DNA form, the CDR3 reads TGTGCCAGTAGTATAATACGAACGGTGGCCTACGAGCAGTACTTC.

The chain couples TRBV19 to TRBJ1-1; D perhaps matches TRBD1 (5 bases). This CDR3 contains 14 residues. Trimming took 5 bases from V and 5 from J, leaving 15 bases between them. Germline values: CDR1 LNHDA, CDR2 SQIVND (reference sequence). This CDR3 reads CASSYRRVQTEAFF. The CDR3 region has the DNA TGTGCCAGTAGTTACCGCAGGGTGCAAACTGAAGCTTTCTTT.

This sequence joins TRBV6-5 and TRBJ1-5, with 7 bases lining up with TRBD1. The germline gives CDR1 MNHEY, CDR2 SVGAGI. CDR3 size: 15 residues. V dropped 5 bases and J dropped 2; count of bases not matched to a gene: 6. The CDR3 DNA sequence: TGTGCCAGCAGTAAGACAGGGATTGGCAATCAGCCCCAGCATTTT. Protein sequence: CASSKTGIGNQPQHF.

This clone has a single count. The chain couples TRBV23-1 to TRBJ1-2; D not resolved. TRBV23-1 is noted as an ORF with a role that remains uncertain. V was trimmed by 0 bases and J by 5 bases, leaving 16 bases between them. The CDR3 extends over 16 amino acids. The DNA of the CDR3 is TGCGCCAGCAGTCAATCTGAACACCCCCACCAGTATGGCTACACCTTC. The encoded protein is CASSQSEHPHQYGYTF.

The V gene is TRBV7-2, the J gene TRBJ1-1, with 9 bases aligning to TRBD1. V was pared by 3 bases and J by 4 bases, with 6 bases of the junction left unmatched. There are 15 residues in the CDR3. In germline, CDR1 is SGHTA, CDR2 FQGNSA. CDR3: CASSFPTGGGTEAFF. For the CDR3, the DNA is TGTGCCAGCAGCTTTCCGACAGGGGGAGGCACTGAAGCTTTCTTT.

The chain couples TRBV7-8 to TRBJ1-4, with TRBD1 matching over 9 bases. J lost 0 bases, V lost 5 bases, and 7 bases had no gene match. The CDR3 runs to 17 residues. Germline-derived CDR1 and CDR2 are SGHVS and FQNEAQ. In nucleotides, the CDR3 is TGTGCCAGCAGCGGGGACAGGGATGGCTCAACTAATGAAAAACTGTTTTTT. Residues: CASSGDRDGSTNEKLFF.

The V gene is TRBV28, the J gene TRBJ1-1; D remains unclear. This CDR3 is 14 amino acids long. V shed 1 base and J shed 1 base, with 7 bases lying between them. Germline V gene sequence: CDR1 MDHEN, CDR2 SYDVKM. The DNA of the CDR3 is TGTGCCAGCAGTTTATCCTGGGCGAACACTGAAGCTTTCTTT. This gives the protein CASSLSWANTEAFF.

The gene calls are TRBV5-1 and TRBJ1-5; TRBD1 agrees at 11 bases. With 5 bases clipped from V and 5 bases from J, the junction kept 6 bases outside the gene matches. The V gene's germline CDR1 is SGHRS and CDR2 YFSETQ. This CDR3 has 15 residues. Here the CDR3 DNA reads TGCGCCAGCAGGCCAGGACAGGGGGCGGATCAGCCCCAGCATTTT. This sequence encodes CASRPGQGADQPQHF. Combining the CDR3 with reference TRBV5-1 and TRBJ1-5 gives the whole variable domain KAGVTQTPRYLIKTRGQQVTLSCSPISGHRSVSWYQQTPGQGLQFLFEYFSETQRNKGNFPGRFSGRQFSNSRSEMNVSTLELGDSALYLCASRPGQGADQPQHFGDGTRLSIL.

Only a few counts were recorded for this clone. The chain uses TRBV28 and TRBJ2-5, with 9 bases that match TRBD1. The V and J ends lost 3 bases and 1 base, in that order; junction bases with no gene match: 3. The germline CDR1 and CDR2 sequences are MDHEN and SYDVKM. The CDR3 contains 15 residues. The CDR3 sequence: CASSLGDRAQETQYF. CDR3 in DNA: TGTGCCAGCAGTTTGGGGGACAGGGCCCAAGAGACCCAGTACTTC. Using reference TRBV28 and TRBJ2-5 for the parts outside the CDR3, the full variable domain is DVKVTQSSRYLVKRTGEKVFLECVQDMDHENMFWYRQDPGLGLRLIYFSYDVKMKEKGDIPEGYSVSREKKERFSLILESASTNQTSMYLCASSLGDRAQETQYFGPGTRLLVL.

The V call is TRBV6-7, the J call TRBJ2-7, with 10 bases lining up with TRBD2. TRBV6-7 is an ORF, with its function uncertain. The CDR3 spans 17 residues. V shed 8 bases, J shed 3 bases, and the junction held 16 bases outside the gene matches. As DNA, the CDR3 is TGTGCCAGCGTTTGGCCTAGCGGGAGAGCAAAAAGCTACGAGCAGTACTTC. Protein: CASVWPSGRAKSYEQYF.

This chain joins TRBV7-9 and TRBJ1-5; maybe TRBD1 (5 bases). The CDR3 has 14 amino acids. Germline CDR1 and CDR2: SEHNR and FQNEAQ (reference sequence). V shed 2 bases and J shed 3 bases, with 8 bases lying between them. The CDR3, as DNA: TGTGCCAGCAGCTTATCGACAGACAATCAGCCCCAGCATTTT. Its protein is CASSLSTDNQPQHF.

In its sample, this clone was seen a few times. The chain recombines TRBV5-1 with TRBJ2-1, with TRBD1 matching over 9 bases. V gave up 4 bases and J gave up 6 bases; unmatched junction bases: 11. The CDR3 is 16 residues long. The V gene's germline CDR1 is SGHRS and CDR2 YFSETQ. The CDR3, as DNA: TGCGCCAGCAGCCGCCGCGGGACAGGGATCGTCAATGAGCAGTTCTTC. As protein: CASSRRGTGIVNEQFF.

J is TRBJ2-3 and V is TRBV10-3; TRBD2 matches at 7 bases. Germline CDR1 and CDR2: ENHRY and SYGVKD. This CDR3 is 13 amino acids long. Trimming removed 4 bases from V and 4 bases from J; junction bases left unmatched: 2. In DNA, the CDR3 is TGTGCCATCAGTGTAAGCGGGGCAGATACGCAGTATTTT. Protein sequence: CAISVSGADTQYF.

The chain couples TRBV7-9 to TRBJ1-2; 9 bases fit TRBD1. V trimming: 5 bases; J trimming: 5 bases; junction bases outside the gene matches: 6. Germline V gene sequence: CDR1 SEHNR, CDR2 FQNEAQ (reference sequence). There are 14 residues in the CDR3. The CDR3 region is CASSEGQGNYGYTF. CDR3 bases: TGTGCCAGCAGCGAGGGACAGGGTAATTATGGCTACACCTTC.

The CDR3 is CASSLDRVPGQETQYF. CDR3 sequence (DNA): TGTGCCAGCAGCTTGGACCGAGTCCCGGGGCAAGAGACCCAGTACTTC. The J gene is TRBJ2-5, the V gene TRBV11-2, with a tentative D call TRBD2 (5 bases). In germline, CDR1 is SGHAT, CDR2 FQNNGV. The CDR3 is 16 residues long. Trimming cost V 3 bases and J 2 bases, with 16 bases left between them.

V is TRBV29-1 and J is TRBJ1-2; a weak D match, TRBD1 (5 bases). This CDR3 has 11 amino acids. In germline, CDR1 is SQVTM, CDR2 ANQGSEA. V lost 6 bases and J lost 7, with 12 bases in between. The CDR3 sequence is CSVPQGFGYTF. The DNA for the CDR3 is TGCAGCGTACCCCAGGGTTTTGGCTACACCTTC.

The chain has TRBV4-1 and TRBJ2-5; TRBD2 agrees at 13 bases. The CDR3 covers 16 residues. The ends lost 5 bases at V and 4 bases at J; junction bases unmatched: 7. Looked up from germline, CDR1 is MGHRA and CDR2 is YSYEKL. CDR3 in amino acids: CASSTRLAGGTETQYF. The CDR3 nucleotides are TGCGCCAGCAGCACCCGACTAGCGGGGGGAACAGAGACCCAGTACTTC.

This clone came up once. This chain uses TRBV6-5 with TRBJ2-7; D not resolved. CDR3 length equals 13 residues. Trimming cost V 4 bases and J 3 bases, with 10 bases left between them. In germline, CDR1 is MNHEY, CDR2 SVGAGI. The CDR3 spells CASSFSDNYEQYF. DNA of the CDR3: TGTGCCAGCAGTTTCAGTGACAACTACGAGCAGTACTTC.

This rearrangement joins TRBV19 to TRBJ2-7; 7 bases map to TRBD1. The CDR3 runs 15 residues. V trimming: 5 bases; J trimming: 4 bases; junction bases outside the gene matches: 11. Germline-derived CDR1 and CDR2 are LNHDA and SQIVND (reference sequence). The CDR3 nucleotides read TGTGCCAGTAGTTTTCAAACAGGGGCCGTTTACGAGCAGTACTTC. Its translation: CASSFQTGAVYEQYF.

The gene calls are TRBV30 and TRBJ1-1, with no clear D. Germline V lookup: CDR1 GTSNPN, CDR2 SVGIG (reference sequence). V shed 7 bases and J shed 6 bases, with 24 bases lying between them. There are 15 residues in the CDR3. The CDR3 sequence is CASPKLPRVEAEAFF. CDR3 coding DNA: TGTGCCTCTCCAAAACTCCCCCGCGTGGAGGCTGAAGCTTTCTTT. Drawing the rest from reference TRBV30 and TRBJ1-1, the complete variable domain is SQTIHQWPATLVQPVGSPLSLECTVEGTSNPNLYWYRQAAGRGLQLLFYSVGIGQISSEVPQNLSASRPQDRQFILSSKKLLLSDSGFYLCASPKLPRVEAEAFFGQGTRLTVV.

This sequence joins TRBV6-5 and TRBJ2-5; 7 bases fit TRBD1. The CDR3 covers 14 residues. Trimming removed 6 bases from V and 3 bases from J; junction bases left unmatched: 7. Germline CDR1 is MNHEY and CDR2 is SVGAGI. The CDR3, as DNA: TGTGCCAGCAGCCACTGGGACAGCAAAGAGACCCAGTACTTC. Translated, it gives CASSHWDSKETQYF.

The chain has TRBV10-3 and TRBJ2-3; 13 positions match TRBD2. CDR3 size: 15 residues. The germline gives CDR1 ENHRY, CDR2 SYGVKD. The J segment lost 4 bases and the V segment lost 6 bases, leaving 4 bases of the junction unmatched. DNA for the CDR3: TGTGCCATCAGGGGGACTAGCGGGATCCCAGATACGCAGTATTTT. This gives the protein CAIRGTSGIPDTQYF.

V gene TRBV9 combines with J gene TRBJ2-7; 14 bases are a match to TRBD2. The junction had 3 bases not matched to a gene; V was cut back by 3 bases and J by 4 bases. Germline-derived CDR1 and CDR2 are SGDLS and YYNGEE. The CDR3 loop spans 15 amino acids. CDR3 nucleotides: TGTGCCAGCAGCGCCGGGACTAGCGGGAGTTACGAGCAGTACTTC. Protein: CASSAGTSGSYEQYF.

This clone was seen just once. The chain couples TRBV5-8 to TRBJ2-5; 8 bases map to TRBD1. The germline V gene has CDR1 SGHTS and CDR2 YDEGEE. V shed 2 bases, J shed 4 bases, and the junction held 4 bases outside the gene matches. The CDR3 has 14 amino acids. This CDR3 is CASSFRQGRETQYF. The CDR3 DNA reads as TGTGCCAGCAGCTTTAGACAGGGGCGAGAGACCCAGTACTTC.